Shown below are 20 T cell receptor beta chains from a single sample sequenced in a study of PD-L1 blockade in urothelial cancer. Using immunoSEQ multiplex PCR, the repertoire was profiled, and TCRdb retains in-frame clones only, with some absent. Here the sample spans some 25,000 clones, around 82% being singletons. This material consisted of PBMCs, taken around atezolizumab (anti-PD-L1) treatment. The receptor set was obtained from a man in his sixties or seventies with urothelial cancer.

The J gene is TRBJ1-5, the V gene TRBV6-1; tentatively, D is TRBD1 (6 bases). The germline V and J ends were trimmed by 2 bases and 7 bases, with 24 bases remaining between them. Germline V gives CDR1 MNHNS, CDR2 SASEGT. This CDR3 comprises 18 residues. The CDR3 DNA sequence: TGTGCCAGCAGTGAATTACAGGGTTGGAGAGGTCCTTTACAGCCCCAGCATTTT. Protein sequence: CASSELQGWRGPLQPQHF.

The chain is built from TRBV6-1 and TRBJ2-2; 7 bases match TRBD1. Losses at the gene ends were 1 base for V and 3 bases for J; bases not matched to a gene: 2. Germline V gene sequence: CDR1 MNHNS, CDR2 SASEGT. This CDR3 is 15 amino acids long. The CDR3 nucleotides are TGTGCCAGCAGTGAAGTCACAGGGGACACCGGGGAGCTGTTTTTT. Protein product: CASSEVTGDTGELFF.

CDR3 sequence (DNA): TGTGCCAGCAGCTCCTTGACTAGCGGGGGCTCCTACGAGCAGTACTTC. Its protein product is CASSSLTSGGSYEQYF. The chain carries TRBV7-8 and TRBJ2-7; 12 nucleotides align to TRBD2. This CDR3 has 16 amino acids. The germline V gene encodes CDR1 SGHVS and CDR2 FQNEAQ. The V and J ends lost 4 bases and 0 bases, in that order; junction bases with no gene match: 4.

The chain has TRBV5-4 and TRBJ1-3; tentative D call: TRBD1 (5 bases). CDR1 is SGHNT, CDR2 YYREEE, per germline (reference sequence). V was shortened by 4 bases and J by 4 bases, with 15 bases between the two germline ends. The CDR3 runs 15 residues. CDR3: CASSRGQSAGNTIYF. CDR3 DNA sequence: TGTGCCAGCAGCCGCGGACAATCGGCAGGAAACACCATATATTTT.

The gene calls are TRBV28 and TRBJ2-1, with TRBD2 as a possible D gene (5 bases). Trimming shortened V by 5 bases and J by 9 bases, and 11 bases separated the two germline ends. There are 12 residues in the CDR3. Germline V CDR1 and CDR2: MDHEN, SYDVKM. The CDR3 DNA reads as TGTGCCAGCAGTCTTAGGAGGACTGAGCAGTTCTTC. It specifies CASSLRRTEQFF.

The chain has TRBV2 and TRBJ2-3; possibly TRBD2 for D (5 bases). The germline CDR1 and CDR2 sequences are SNHLY and FYNNEI. The CDR3 loop spans 12 amino acids. Trimming removed 5 bases at V and 9 bases at J, with 12 bases between. DNA for the CDR3: TGTGCCAGCAGTTTTACTAGACACACGCAGTATTTT. It yields the protein CASSFTRHTQYF. Looking up the rest from reference TRBV2 and TRBJ2-3 gives the full variable domain: EPEVTQTPSHQVTQMGQEVILRCVPISNHLYFYWYRQILGQKVEFLVSFYNNEISEKSEIFDDQFSVERPDGSNFTLKIRSTKLEDSAMYFCASSFTRHTQYFGPGTRLTVL.

The chain recombines TRBV19 with TRBJ2-1; 7 bases line up with TRBD1. This CDR3 region has 16 residues. V lost 2 bases to trimming and J lost 0 bases; unmatched junction nucleotides: 4. Per the germline V gene, CDR1 is LNHDA and CDR2 is SQIVND (reference sequence). The CDR3 here is CASSIYRGSSYNEQFF. Here the CDR3 DNA reads TGTGCCAGTAGTATATACAGGGGAAGCTCCTACAATGAGCAGTTCTTC. Combining the CDR3 with reference TRBV19 and TRBJ2-1 gives the whole variable domain DGGITQSPKYLFRKEGQNVTLSCEQNLNHDAMYWYRQDPGQGLRLIYYSQIVNDFQKGDIAEGYSVSREKKESFPLTVTSAQKNPTAFYLCASSIYRGSSYNEQFFGPGTRLTVL.

This chain connects TRBV28 to TRBJ2-7; TRBD2 agrees at 7 bases. CDR3 size: 17 residues. V trimming: 4 bases; J trimming: 4 bases; junction bases outside the gene matches: 16. From germline, CDR1 is MDHEN and CDR2 SYDVKM. The chain's CDR3 is CASSSTAVGGRPYEQYF. CDR3 sequence (DNA): TGTGCCAGCAGTTCCACCGCCGTCGGCGGGAGACCGTACGAGCAGTACTTC.

The CDR3 sequence: CASKTGEDTIYF. In DNA, the CDR3 is TGTGCCAGCAAGACAGGGGAGGACACCATATATTTT. The V and J genes are TRBV28 and TRBJ1-3; TRBD1 aligns across 8 bases. V was pared by 7 bases and J by 8 bases, with 4 bases of the junction left unmatched. The V gene's germline CDR1 is MDHEN and CDR2 SYDVKM. The CDR3 contains 12 residues.

The gene calls are TRBV28 and TRBJ2-7, with TRBD2 matching 9 bases. V shed 5 bases, J shed 5 bases, and the junction held 7 bases outside the gene matches. In germline, CDR1 is MDHEN, CDR2 SYDVKM. CDR3 length: 14 amino acids. DNA for the CDR3: TGTGCCAGCAGTACACCGGGACTAGCCGACGAGCAGTACTTC. This translates into CASSTPGLADEQYF.

This rearrangement joins TRBV28 to TRBJ2-7; D remains unclear. The CDR3 sequence is 15 residues long. CDR1 MDHEN and CDR2 SYDVKM come from the germline V gene. Trimming left V 6 bases short and J 3 bases short, with 18 bases between. The CDR3 loop reads CASREIRALNYEQYF. The CDR3 DNA reads as TGTGCCAGCAGGGAGATTAGAGCCTTAAACTACGAGCAGTACTTC.

As to this clone: One end of the junction fails to match germline, which may point to a read error. V usage is TRBV5-1 and J usage is TRBJ1-1; D remains ambiguous. Germline V gene sequence: CDR1 SGHRS, CDR2 YFSETQ. CDR3 length: 13 residues. CDR3 protein: CASRLDGDTEAFF. The CDR3 DNA is TGCGCCAGCAGATTGGACGGAGACACTGAAGCTTTCTTT.

This clone appeared a single time. The chain joins TRBV25-1 to TRBJ1-1; D remains unclear. Trimming cost V 3 bases and J 0 bases, with 11 bases left between them. The CDR3 is 15 amino acids. CDR1 and CDR2 (germline): MGHDK, SYGVNS. CDR3 residues: CASSEDGDVNTEAFF. Here the CDR3 DNA reads TGTGCCAGCAGTGAGGACGGGGATGTGAACACTGAAGCTTTCTTT.

This clone was picked up a small number of times. The V gene is TRBV7-9, the J gene TRBJ2-2, with TRBD2 as a possible D gene (6 bases). The V end was cut by 10 bases, the J end by 4 bases, with 13 bases between. The germline gives CDR1 SEHNR, CDR2 FQNEAQ (reference sequence). This CDR3 has 13 amino acids. CDR3 sequence reads: CAKRDSLTGELFF. CDR3 nucleotide sequence: TGTGCCAAACGGGACTCTCTCACCGGGGAGCTGTTTTTT.

The chain joins TRBV28 to TRBJ2-1; 9 bases are shared with TRBD2. V was clipped by 3 bases and J by 7 bases; unmatched bases: 4. The CDR3 runs 14 residues. Germline-derived CDR1 and CDR2 are MDHEN and SYDVKM. CDR3 protein: CASSFPSGKNEQFF. The DNA of the CDR3 is TGTGCCAGCAGTTTCCCTAGCGGGAAGAATGAGCAGTTCTTC. Full variable domain (remainder filled in from reference TRBV28 and TRBJ2-1): DVKVTQSSRYLVKRTGEKVFLECVQDMDHENMFWYRQDPGLGLRLIYFSYDVKMKEKGDIPEGYSVSREKKERFSLILESASTNQTSMYLCASSFPSGKNEQFFGPGTRLTVL.

The chain links TRBV5-8 to TRBJ1-2; unclear D gene. The V end was cut by 0 bases, the J end by 3 bases, with 6 bases between. This CDR3 is built from 13 residues. Looked up from germline, CDR1 is SGHTS and CDR2 is YDEGEE. CDR3 nucleotide sequence: TGTGCCAGCAGCTTGGTGGCAGACTATGGCTACACCTTC. Translation: CASSLVADYGYTF.

V usage is TRBV9 and J usage is TRBJ2-2; weak D call: TRBD2 (6 bases). V was shortened by 5 bases and J by 1 base, with 9 bases between the two germline ends. Germline-derived CDR1 and CDR2 are SGDLS and YYNGEE. The CDR3 spans 14 residues. Written as DNA, the CDR3 is TGTGCCAGCAGGAAAGCGGGGAACACCGGGGAGCTGTTTTTT. Its translation is CASRKAGNTGELFF.

This clone was seen just once. J is TRBJ2-3 and V is TRBV5-1; 8 bases line up with TRBD2. Germline V gene lookup returns CDR1 SGHRS and CDR2 YFSETQ. V shed 0 bases and J 2 bases; nucleotides not matched to a gene: 8. The CDR3 loop spans 17 amino acids. The CDR3: CASSLGSVAGITDTQYF. Written as DNA, the CDR3 is TGCGCCAGCAGCTTGGGATCGGTAGCGGGGATCACAGATACGCAGTATTTT. Supplemented by reference TRBV5-1 and TRBJ2-3, the full variable domain reads KAGVTQTPRYLIKTRGQQVTLSCSPISGHRSVSWYQQTPGQGLQFLFEYFSETQRNKGNFPGRFSGRQFSNSRSEMNVSTLELGDSALYLCASSLGSVAGITDTQYFGPGTRLTVL.

This clone came up once. The chain joins TRBV29-1 to TRBJ2-4; possibly TRBD1 for D (5 bases). Germline-derived CDR1 and CDR2 are SQVTM and ANQGSEA. V was shortened by 5 bases and J by 5 bases, with 13 bases between the two germline ends. This CDR3 has 13 residues. CDR3 protein: CSVLRQGENIQYF. In nucleotides, the CDR3 is TGCAGCGTTCTCCGGCAGGGCGAAAACATTCAGTACTTC.

V is TRBV28 and J is TRBJ1-1, with 11 bases identical to TRBD1. The CDR3 extends over 19 amino acids. Per germline, CDR1 MDHEN and CDR2 SYDVKM. Trimming at V came to 2 bases and at J to 1 base, leaving 12 bases not matched to a gene. CDR3 loop: CASSLDILGTGGGNTEAFF. The CDR3 coding sequence is TGTGCCAGCAGTTTAGATATACTCGGGACAGGGGGAGGGAACACTGAAGCTTTCTTT.